The sequence of this TCR beta chain was determined in a study of cytomegalovirus exposure and HLA in healthy donors. Study overall: In an earlier analysis, approximately 120 million unique TCR beta sequences were found from 150 million to 200 million T cells. Regarding the study as a whole: Productive rates of about 90% or about 30% were seen for most TCR beta V segments in an earlier analysis. Based on reports, TCR beta sequences accurately predicted HLA-A and HLA-B alleles for most subjects.

For this clone: Its matching antigen is unknown.

PCR employed 60 Vbeta and 13 Jbeta primers. Assay: immunoSEQ multiplex PCR; the TCRdb copy retains only in-frame clones and omits some. Here the sample spans some 190,000 clones, about 81% being singletons. As for the donors, each was a healthy bone marrow donor. Germline loops: CDR1 SGHVS, CDR2 FQNEAQ. This CDR3 spans 15 amino acids. V gave up 6 bases and J gave up 4 bases; unmatched junction bases: 9. The receptor comes from a young man in good health and CMV-seronegative. The V gene is TRBV7-8, the J gene TRBJ2-1, with 7 positions matching TRBD1. Specimen: PBMCs. In nucleotides, the CDR3 is TGTGCCAGCAGTTCACGAGGGGGCCCTTACAATGAGCAGTTCTTC. Amino acid sequence: CASSSRGGPYNEQFF.